A single sample gave rise to the 30 T cell receptor beta chains below, sequenced in a study of shared clonotypes between healthy human individuals. Sequenced by immunoSEQ multiplex PCR; TCRdb stores in-frame clones only, minus some. The repertoire has roughly 480,000 clones, approximately 79% of them found once; the top ten carry about an eighth. Material for sequencing was PBMCs. The receptor source for this set is a woman in her forties in good health. Some clones in this sample may be carry-over from other donors' samples.

This clone has a single count. The V call is TRBV5-4, the J call TRBJ1-2; D gene uncertain. V was trimmed by 2 bases and J by 8 bases, leaving 10 bases between them. This CDR3 contains 12 residues. Germline CDR1 and CDR2: SGHNT and YYREEE (reference sequence). In DNA form, the CDR3 reads TGTGCCAGCAGCTTCGGAGGGAACGGCTACACCTTC. Encoded protein: CASSFGGNGYTF.

This clone was counted a single time. The chain links TRBV4-2 to TRBJ1-2; the D gene is possibly TRBD1 (5 bases). The germline V gene has CDR1 LGHNA and CDR2 YNFKEQ. Trimming pared 2 bases from V and 7 bases from J, leaving 11 bases between. The CDR3 extends over 13 amino acids. The CDR3 bases are TGTGCCAGCAGCCAAAGTCAGGGATCTGGCTACACCTTC. Translation: CASSQSQGSGYTF.

The genes are TRBV28 and TRBJ2-5; TRBD1 might be the D (5 bases). Germline V gene data show CDR1 as MDHEN and CDR2 as SYDVKM. CDR3 length: 15 amino acids. Trimming removed 6 bases at V and 4 bases at J, with 18 bases between. Here the CDR3 DNA reads TGTGCCAGCAGCCAAACGCAGGGATTCCCAGAGACCCAGTACTTC. Protein product: CASSQTQGFPETQYF.

The chain uses TRBV19 and TRBJ2-5; TRBD1 might be the D (6 bases). The ends were cut back, 1 base at V and 4 bases at J, with 13 bases in the middle. The CDR3 is made up of 15 amino acids. Germline lookup yields CDR1 LNHDA and CDR2 SQIVND (reference sequence). CDR3: CASSIALGRGETQYF. The CDR3 DNA sequence: TGTGCCAGTAGTATAGCCCTCGGCAGGGGAGAGACCCAGTACTTC.

The chain uses TRBV28 and TRBJ1-6; TRBD1 might be the D (5 bases). In germline, CDR1 is MDHEN, CDR2 SYDVKM. Trimming took 4 bases from V and 5 from J, leaving 6 bases between them. The CDR3 consists of 13 residues. In nucleotides, the CDR3 is TGTGCCAGCAGTTCAGGGAATAATTCACCCCTCCACTTT. It is translated as CASSSGNNSPLHF.

This clone was seen a few times. This chain links TRBV10-3 with TRBJ1-2; 7 bases line up with TRBD1. V was clipped by 10 bases and J by 5 bases; unmatched bases: 10. CDR1 is ENHRY and CDR2 is SYGVKD in the germline V gene. This CDR3 contains 13 residues. The CDR3 coding sequence is TGTGCCAGTAATCTAGGGGGCCAATATGGCTACACCTTC. Translation gives CASNLGGQYGYTF.

The chain links TRBV28 to TRBJ1-2; D remains unclear. CDR1 MDHEN and CDR2 SYDVKM come from the germline V gene. The CDR3 has 14 amino acids. V lost 5 bases, J lost 3 bases, and 13 bases lay in between. CDR3 nucleotides: TGTGCCAGCAGTCAAGGCGGAACTCACTATGGCTACACCTTC. It translates to CASSQGGTHYGYTF.

The chain links TRBV30 to TRBJ2-7, with TRBD1 matching over 8 bases. Germline trimming cut 7 bases from V and 3 bases from J; bases unmatched to any gene: 5. Germline V lookup: CDR1 GTSNPN, CDR2 SVGIG (reference sequence). The CDR3 runs to 12 residues. CDR3: CASRDRYYEQYF. The CDR3 region has the DNA TGTGCCTCCCGGGACAGGTACTACGAGCAGTACTTC.

The V call is TRBV5-1, the J call TRBJ1-3, with D possibly matching TRBD1 (5 bases). V was shortened by 4 bases and J by 0 bases, with 11 bases between the two germline ends. This CDR3 contains 15 residues. Germline CDR1 is SGHRS and CDR2 is YFSETQ. Here the CDR3 DNA reads TGCGCCAGCAGCCGGGACGGGAGCTCTGGAAACACCATATATTTT. This codes for CASSRDGSSGNTIYF.

The chain links TRBV6-1 to TRBJ2-7; TRBD2 aligns across 7 bases. The trim removed 0 bases at V and 7 bases at J, leaving 6 bases unmatched. The CDR3 consists of 14 residues. Germline V lookup: CDR1 MNHNS, CDR2 SASEGT. CDR3 in amino acids: CASSEARLAEEQYF. The DNA of the CDR3 is TGTGCCAGCAGTGAAGCGCGCCTAGCGGAAGAGCAGTACTTC.

This sequence joins TRBV19 and TRBJ2-3; tentative D call: TRBD2 (6 bases). The germline V gene encodes CDR1 LNHDA and CDR2 SQIVND (reference sequence). The CDR3 covers 12 residues. Trimming removed 10 bases from V and 4 bases from J, with 12 bases in between. CDR3 sequence (DNA): TGTGCCACCTATAGCGGCTCAGATACGCAGTATTTT. Amino acid sequence: CATYSGSDTQYF.

This chain connects TRBV9 to TRBJ2-7, with 14 nucleotides matching TRBD2. Germline V gene data show CDR1 as SGDLS and CDR2 as YYNGEE. The CDR3 covers 16 residues. V lost 3 bases, J lost 4 bases, and 6 bases stayed unmatched. This CDR3 is CASSARLAGGLYEQYF. In DNA form, the CDR3 reads TGTGCCAGCAGCGCACGACTAGCGGGAGGGTTATACGAGCAGTACTTC.

This clone has a handful of counts. The rearrangement links TRBV11-1 to TRBJ2-3; perhaps TRBD2 as D (6 bases). There are 16 residues in the CDR3. With 3 bases removed from V and 10 bases from J, the gap between germline ends came to 23 bases. CDR1 SGHAT and CDR2 FQDESV come from the germline V gene (reference sequence). The CDR3 protein is CASSLGGTAGWIAQYF. The CDR3 DNA reads TGTGCCAGCAGCTTGGGCGGGACGGCGGGATGGATAGCGCAGTATTTT. The whole variable domain, remainder taken from reference TRBV11-1 and TRBJ2-3, is EAEVAQSPRYKITEKSQAVAFWCDPISGHATLYWYRQILGQGPELLVQFQDESVVDDSQLPKDRFSAERLKGVDSTLKIQPAELGDSAMYLCASSLGGTAGWIAQYFGPGTRLTVL.

The rearrangement links TRBV28 to TRBJ1-1; 10 bases are shared with TRBD1. Germline V lookup: CDR1 MDHEN, CDR2 SYDVKM. V was clipped by 6 bases and J by 1 base; unmatched bases: 5. There are 15 residues in the CDR3. CDR3 coding DNA: TGTGCCAGCAGCCGACAGGGGGCTTGGAACACTGAAGCTTTCTTT. It specifies CASSRQGAWNTEAFF.

This chain uses TRBV6-5 with TRBJ2-7; D possibly corresponds to TRBD1 (8 bases). Germline CDR1 MNHEY, CDR2 SVGAGI. V lost 6 bases, J lost 0 bases, and 12 bases lay in between. This CDR3 region has 14 residues. The CDR3 sequence is CASSNRGGSYEQYF. The CDR3 region has the DNA TGTGCCAGCAGCAACAGGGGGGGCTCCTACGAGCAGTACTTC.

On this clone: A far bigger clonotype differs at one base, so this is likely a read error. The sample holds other DNA sequences that translate to the same CDR3. V is TRBV6-6 and J is TRBJ1-5, with D uncertain. There are 15 residues in the CDR3. The germline V gene has CDR1 MNHNY and CDR2 SVGAGI (reference sequence). Trimming pared 0 bases from V and 7 bases from J, leaving 13 bases between. CDR3 loop: CASSYSSSPNQPQHF. The CDR3 DNA reads as TGTGCCAGCAGTTACTCGAGCAGTCCAAACCAGCCCCAGCATTTT.

This clone was recorded once. This chain uses TRBV7-2 with TRBJ2-7, with D unclear. The CDR3 has 13 amino acids. V was cut by 1 base and J by 5 bases, with 9 bases left in between. Germline lookup yields CDR1 SGHTA and CDR2 FQGNSA. The chain's CDR3 is CASSLDFGDEQYF. The CDR3 DNA sequence: TGTGCCAGCAGCTTAGATTTCGGTGACGAGCAGTACTTC.

Concerning this clone: Other DNA sequences within the sample encode an identical CDR3. This chain connects TRBV18 to TRBJ1-1; tentative D call: TRBD1 (5 bases). Trimming left V 3 bases short and J 1 base short, with 9 bases between. The CDR3 is made up of 14 amino acids. The V gene's germline CDR1 is KGHSH and CDR2 LQKENI. The CDR3 loop is CASSPGRGNTEAFF. DNA of the CDR3: TGTGCCAGCTCACCGGGACGTGGGAACACTGAAGCTTTCTTT.

This clone was found once. The chain uses TRBV30 and TRBJ2-5; D remains ambiguous. The CDR3 extends over 11 amino acids. Trimming left V 5 bases short and J 3 bases short, with 7 bases between. Germline CDR1 and CDR2: GTSNPN and SVGIG (reference sequence). CDR3 nucleotide sequence: TGTGCCTGGGAAACAAAAGAGACCCAGTACTTC. Translation: CAWETKETQYF.

This chain joins TRBV6-6 and TRBJ2-5; D not certain. The V end was cut by 5 bases, the J end by 1 base, with 11 bases between. This CDR3 is 14 amino acids long. CDR1 and CDR2 from the germline V gene are MNHNY and SVGAGI (reference sequence). The CDR3 sequence is CASSTPTSQETQYF. The CDR3 DNA reads TGTGCCAGCAGTACACCGACAAGCCAAGAGACCCAGTACTTC.

This chain links TRBV7-8 with TRBJ1-3, with TRBD1 as a possible D gene (6 bases). The CDR3 runs to 15 residues. Trimming shortened V by 4 bases and J by 4 bases, and 14 bases separated the two germline ends. Looked up from germline, CDR1 is SGHVS and CDR2 is FQNEAQ. Here the CDR3 DNA reads TGTGCCAGCAGCTCTACCTTGGGGGCCGGAAACACCATATATTTT. Encoded protein: CASSSTLGAGNTIYF.

In DNA form, the CDR3 reads TGTGCCAGCAGTTACTCACAGGGGGCCCAGGAGACCCAGTACTTC. It specifies CASSYSQGAQETQYF. J is TRBJ2-5 and V is TRBV6-6, with TRBD1 matching 9 bases. The V and J ends lost 0 bases and 5 bases, in that order; junction bases with no gene match: 4. Looked up from germline, CDR1 is MNHNY and CDR2 is SVGAGI (reference sequence). The CDR3 contains 15 residues.

The rearrangement links TRBV5-1 to TRBJ2-7; 9 bases are shared with TRBD1. V lost 3 bases, J lost 0 bases, and 10 bases stayed unmatched. The CDR3 runs to 17 residues. Germline CDR1 and CDR2: SGHRS and YFSETQ. In DNA form, the CDR3 reads TGCGCCAGCAGCTCCACCGGGACAGGGTATACCTCCTACGAGCAGTACTTC. Amino acids: CASSSTGTGYTSYEQYF.

The V and J genes are TRBV6-1 and TRBJ2-7, with 7 bases fitting TRBD1. Germline V lookup: CDR1 MNHNS, CDR2 SASEGT. V dropped 1 base and J dropped 2; count of bases not matched to a gene: 5. The CDR3 spans 15 residues. This CDR3 is CASSEGTGAPYEQYF. In DNA form, the CDR3 reads TGTGCCAGCAGTGAAGGGACAGGAGCTCCCTACGAGCAGTACTTC.

As to this clone: A single base is all that separates this from a far larger clone, so a read error is likely. Other DNA sequences from this sample encode an identical CDR3 as well. This chain uses TRBV30 with TRBJ2-2; the match to TRBD2 covers 7 bases. Germline V gene data show CDR1 as GTSNPN and CDR2 as SVGIG (reference sequence). This CDR3 has 17 amino acids. With V trimmed by 8 bases and J by 0 bases, 15 bases remained unmatched. The CDR3 protein is CARGLPAGRANTGELFF. The DNA for the CDR3 is TGTGCCCGGGGACTACCCGCCGGGCGGGCGAACACCGGGGAGCTGTTTTTT.

There are many counts of this clone. The rearrangement links TRBV5-1 to TRBJ2-3, with a weak D call TRBD2 (6 bases). CDR3 size: 16 residues. Germline loops: CDR1 SGHRS, CDR2 YFSETQ. Trimming left V 0 bases short and J 0 bases short, with 11 bases between. The CDR3 sequence: CASSLAGVPSTDTQYF. CDR3 coding DNA: TGCGCCAGCAGCTTGGCGGGGGTGCCGAGCACAGATACGCAGTATTTT.

The chain is built from TRBV7-8 and TRBJ2-2, with D maybe TRBD2 (6 bases). The CDR3 sequence is 16 residues long. Germline CDR1 is SGHVS and CDR2 is FQNEAQ. The V and J ends lost 2 bases and 5 bases respectively, with 15 bases between them. In DNA form, the CDR3 reads TGTGCCAGCAGCTTATGGGACTTACAAGGAACCGGGGAGCTGTTTTTT. It specifies CASSLWDLQGTGELFF.

The CDR3 region is CASSGTGGRGNTEAFF. The CDR3 coding sequence is TGTGCCAGCAGTGGGACAGGGGGCCGGGGGAACACTGAAGCTTTCTTT. The chain recombines TRBV25-1 with TRBJ1-1, with TRBD1 matching over 11 bases. This CDR3 spans 16 amino acids. Germline V gives CDR1 MGHDK, CDR2 SYGVNS. J gave up 1 base and V 4 bases, and 5 bases lay outside the gene matches.

To note about this clone: The sample holds other DNA sequences that translate to the same CDR3. The chain is built from TRBV9 and TRBJ2-2, with 10 bases identical to TRBD2. The germline V gene has CDR1 SGDLS and CDR2 YYNGEE. There are 16 residues in the CDR3. V lost 4 bases to trimming and J lost 1 base; unmatched junction nucleotides: 4. The CDR3, as DNA: TGTGCCAGCAGCCCAAGGACTAGCGGGAACACCGGGGAGCTGTTTTTT. This translates into CASSPRTSGNTGELFF. The entire variable domain, with the rest obtained from reference TRBV9 and TRBJ2-2, is as follows: DSGVTQTPKHLITATGQRVTLRCSPRSGDLSVYWYQQSLDQGLQFLIQYYNGEERAKGNILERFSAQQFPDLHSELNLSSLELGDSALYFCASSPRTSGNTGELFFGEGSRLTVL.

The rearrangement links TRBV2 to TRBJ1-1; 7 bases map to TRBD1. Losses at the gene ends were 2 bases for V and 3 bases for J; bases not matched to a gene: 3. Germline V gene data show CDR1 as SNHLY and CDR2 as FYNNEI. This CDR3 comprises 14 residues. The CDR3 DNA follows: TGTGCCAGCAGTGAATCAGGGGGGGACACTGAAGCTTTCTTT. Amino acids: CASSESGGDTEAFF.